Listed here are 10 T cell receptor beta chains from one sample, sequenced in a study of technical replicates of blood from a few donors. The data were produced by immunoSEQ multiplex PCR, yet TCRdb's version contains in-frame clones alone and is incomplete. This table has about 72,000 clones, around 95% appearing once. The source material was T cells isolated from PBMCs. Source of these receptors: a human donor in good health.

This sequence joins TRBV6-1 and TRBJ1-5, with D uncertain. The CDR3 is 13 amino acids. Germline lookup yields CDR1 MNHNS and CDR2 SASEGT. Trimming removed 1 base at V and 7 bases at J, with 8 bases between. In DNA form, the CDR3 reads TGTGCCAGCAGTGAAGTAGCGGGGCAGCCCCAGCATTTT. Residues: CASSEVAGQPQHF.

The chain joins TRBV19 to TRBJ1-1; 7 bases agree with TRBD1. CDR3 length: 14 amino acids. After removal of 6 bases from V and 6 bases from J, the junction contained 10 bases not matched to a gene. Germline CDR1 reads LNHDA; CDR2 reads SQIVND (reference sequence). CDR3 residues: CASSPGGHYSEAFF. The CDR3 DNA reads as TGTGCCAGTAGCCCAGGGGGTCATTATTCTGAAGCTTTCTTT.

Notes on this clone: Compared with germline, one end of the junction differs, possibly owing to a read error. This rearrangement joins TRBV30 to TRBJ2-2, with D uncertain. The germline V gene encodes CDR1 GTSNPN and CDR2 SVGIG (reference sequence). The CDR3 extends over 13 amino acids. CDR3 nucleotides: TGCATAATCCAAATGGCAAACACCGGGGAGCTGTTTTTT. The encoded protein is CIIQMANTGELFF.

This chain uses TRBV11-3 with TRBJ2-3; 9 positions agree with TRBD2. Germline values: CDR1 SGHNT, CDR2 YENEEA. V gave up 5 bases and J gave up 0 bases; unmatched junction bases: 6. The CDR3 is 16 residues long. The CDR3 sequence is CASSPWTSASTDTQYF. In nucleotides, the CDR3 is TGTGCCAGCAGCCCCTGGACTAGCGCGAGCACAGATACGCAGTATTTT.

The J gene is TRBJ2-7, the V gene TRBV27; 7 bases line up with TRBD1. The V gene end was trimmed by 4 bases and the J gene end by 0 bases; junction bases not matched to a gene: 9. Germline assignment: CDR1 MNHEY and CDR2 SMNVEV (reference sequence). CDR3 size: 16 residues. The CDR3 sequence: CASSSPSGTASYEQYF. CDR3 DNA: TGTGCCAGCAGTTCCCCCTCCGGGACAGCCTCCTACGAGCAGTACTTC.

The V call is TRBV9, the J call TRBJ1-5; unclear D gene. The CDR3 spans 13 residues. The germline gives CDR1 SGDLS, CDR2 YYNGEE. Trimming cost V 0 bases and J 3 bases, with 4 bases left between them. CDR3 loop: CASSVAPNQPQHF. CDR3 nucleotides: TGTGCCAGCAGCGTAGCTCCCAATCAGCCCCAGCATTTT.

V and J are TRBV7-6 and TRBJ1-5, with a weak D call TRBD1 (6 bases). Germline assignment: CDR1 SGHVS and CDR2 FNYEAQ. This CDR3 is built from 15 residues. V dropped 5 bases and J dropped 3 bases, with 14 bases sitting between them. The CDR3 is CASSGLDRYNQPQHF. The CDR3 coding sequence is TGTGCCAGCAGCGGGTTGGACAGATACAATCAGCCCCAGCATTTT.

CDR3 coding DNA: TGCGCCAGCAGCTTTTCCGGGAATAGCTATGGCTACACCTTC. Amino acids: CASSFSGNSYGYTF. The rearrangement uses TRBV5-1 and TRBJ1-2, with no clear D. The CDR3 has 14 amino acids. Trimming took 2 bases from V and 4 from J, leaving 12 bases between them. Germline CDR1 is SGHRS and CDR2 is YFSETQ.

V gene TRBV7-6 combines with J gene TRBJ2-6, with a weak D call TRBD2 (6 bases). The CDR3 extends over 17 amino acids. Looked up from germline, CDR1 is SGHVS and CDR2 is FNYEAQ. Between the trimmed V and J ends, which lost 2 bases and 3 bases, there was a span of 14 bases. Here the CDR3 DNA reads TGTGCCAGCAGCTTATTGCAGGGAGGAAATGGGGCCAACGTCCTGACTTTC. Translating gives CASSLLQGGNGANVLTF. Filled out from reference TRBV7-6 and TRBJ2-6, the complete variable domain reads GAGVSQSPRYKVTKRGQDVALRCDPISGHVSLYWYRQALGQGPEFLTYFNYEAQQDKSGLPNDRFSAERPEGSISTLTIQRTEQRDSAMYRCASSLLQGGNGANVLTFGAGSRLTVL.

The chain recombines TRBV6-1 with TRBJ1-2; D ambiguous. Between the trimmed V and J ends, which lost 6 bases and 5 bases, there was a span of 10 bases. Per the germline V gene, CDR1 is MNHNS and CDR2 is SASEGT. The CDR3 spans 12 residues. As DNA, the CDR3 is TGTGCCAGCAGGATGGACTTTTATGGCTACACCTTC. Protein product: CASRMDFYGYTF.